The rows below give T cell receptor beta chains drawn from one sample of a study of cytomegalovirus exposure and HLA in healthy donors. Profiling relied on immunoSEQ multiplex PCR, and the TCRdb table lists in-frame clones only, not all of them. The sample lists about 150,000 clones, 75% to 85% seen once, with around 14% in the top ten. The sample comprised PBMCs. The receptors derive from a woman between 50 and 59 years old in good health and CMV-seropositive. The CDR3 runs from the conserved cysteine through the conserved F or W. The D gene is left open where the match is weak. A row's size may be missing; if present it is once, few, many or a size class.

size: .; V: TRBV5-1; J: TRBJ2-3; length: 15; D: TRBD1; CDR3: CASSLDGQGADTQYF; DNA: TGCGCCAGCAGCTTGGACGGACAGGGAGCAGATACGCAGTATTTT
size: few; V: TRBV19; J: TRBJ2-3; length: 16; D: .; CDR3: CASSRSGSGLSDTQYF; DNA: TGTGCCAGTAGCCGTTCGGGTAGCGGATTATCAGATACGCAGTATTTT
size: .; V: TRBV7-9; J: TRBJ2-5; length: 15; D: TRBD1; CDR3: CASSLGLDRFETQYF; DNA: TGTGCCAGCAGCTTAGGCCTGGACAGGTTTGAGACCCAGTACTTC
size: few; V: TRBV30; J: TRBJ2-3; length: 15; D: TRBD2; CDR3: CAWSRKGLAKDTQYF; DNA: TGTGCCTGGAGTCGAAAAGGACTAGCGAAAGATACGCAGTATTTT
size: .; V: TRBV6-1; J: TRBJ2-7; length: 11; D: TRBD1; CDR3: CASSRQGAAYF; DNA: TGTGCCAGCAGTCGCCAGGGGGCGGCGTACTTC
size: .; V: TRBV13; J: TRBJ1-5; length: 14; D: TRBD1; CDR3: CASSAGTGDQPQHF; DNA: TGTGCCAGCAGCGCCGGGACAGGGGATCAGCCCCAGCATTTT
size: few; V: TRBV6-1; J: TRBJ1-1; length: 14; D: .; CDR3: CASSRDSLNTEAFF; DNA: TGTGCCAGCAGTCGTGACAGCTTGAACACTGAAGCTTTCTTT
size: .; V: TRBV9; J: TRBJ1-5; length: 14; D: .; CDR3: CASSVGGGNQPQHF; DNA: TGTGCCAGCAGCGTTGGCGGGGGGAATCAGCCCCAGCATTTT
size: .; V: TRBV5-1; J: TRBJ2-3; length: 15; D: .; CDR3: CASSSVSTSTDTQYF; DNA: TGCGCCAGCAGCTCCGTATCCACAAGCACAGATACGCAGTATTTT
size: .; V: TRBV11-3; J: TRBJ2-2; length: 15; D: TRBD1; CDR3: CASSDRTGMDGELFF; DNA: TGTGCCAGCAGCGACCGGACAGGGATGGACGGGGAGCTGTTTTTT
size: .; V: TRBV6-1; J: TRBJ2-7; length: 16; D: TRBD2; CDR3: CASSEAGRGGPYEQYF; DNA: TGTGCCAGCAGTGAAGCGGGGCGGGGGGGCCCCTACGAGCAGTACTTC
size: .; V: TRBV6-6; J: TRBJ1-4; length: 12; D: .; CDR3: CASSPPQEKLFF; DNA: TGTGCCAGCAGCCCCCCCCAGGAAAAACTGTTTTTT
size: .; V: TRBV7-6; J: TRBJ2-5; length: 15; D: TRBD2; CDR3: CASRSIAGGLETQYF; DNA: TGTGCCAGCAGATCGATAGCGGGGGGACTTGAGACCCAGTACTTC
size: once; V: TRBV14; J: TRBJ2-3; length: 15; D: TRBD2; CDR3: CASSQPSGGTDTQYF; DNA: TGTGCCAGCAGCCAACCTAGCGGGGGGACAGATACGCAGTATTTT
size: .; V: TRBV6-1; J: TRBJ2-5; length: 15; D: TRBD2; CDR3: CASSELAGGLETQYF; DNA: TGTGCCAGCAGTGAACTAGCGGGGGGGTTAGAGACCCAGTACTTC
size: .; V: TRBV6-5; J: TRBJ2-7; length: 15; D: .; CDR3: CASSYPQQGSYEQYF; DNA: TGTGCCAGCAGTTACCCTCAACAGGGCTCCTACGAGCAGTACTTC
size: .; V: TRBV18; J: TRBJ2-7; length: 18; D: TRBD1; CDR3: CASSLAGTGYSTAYEQYF; DNA: TGTGCCAGCTCACTCGCCGGGACAGGGTACAGTACCGCCTACGAGCAGTACTTC
size: .; V: TRBV5-4; J: TRBJ1-4; length: 17; D: TRBD1; CDR3: CASSFGIGTGKSEKLFF; DNA: TGTGCCAGCAGCTTTGGAATCGGGACAGGGAAAAGTGAAAAACTGTTTTTT
size: .; V: TRBV7-9; J: TRBJ2-7; length: 17; D: .; CDR3: CASSLGLTPPLSYEQYF; DNA: TGTGCCAGCAGCTTAGGACTAACTCCTCCCCTCTCCTACGAGCAGTACTTC
size: few; V: TRBV12-5; J: TRBJ2-1; length: 14; D: .; CDR3: CASGLGSSYNEQFF; DNA: TGTGCTAGTGGTCTAGGTAGCTCCTACAATGAGCAGTTCTTC
size: few; V: TRBV2; J: TRBJ2-4; length: 14; D: .; CDR3: CASSASLGQNIQYF; DNA: TGTGCCAGCAGTGCGTCACTAGGGCAAAACATTCAGTACTTC
size: .; V: TRBV18; J: TRBJ2-1; length: 15; D: TRBD1; CDR3: CASSPEDRGLNEQFF; DNA: TGTGCCAGCTCACCAGAGGACAGGGGTTTAAATGAGCAGTTCTTC
size: .; V: TRBV6-5; J: TRBJ1-2; length: 14; D: .; CDR3: CASSYSNQGHGYTF; DNA: TGTGCCAGCAGTTACTCGAACCAGGGCCATGGCTACACCTTC